These 9 T cell receptor beta chains originate from one sample sequenced in a study of Graves' ophthalmopathy and Graves' hyperthyroidism. Beta-chain TCR CDR3 regions were amplified from RNA transcripts. Scientists carried out first-round RT-PCR using HTBI primers and then a second-round multiplex PCR. TCRdb re-analysed the multiplex PCR reads in MiXCR, keeping a single row per CDR3 protein. The top ten clones hold over 2.5% of a sample with hundreds of thousands of distinct CDR3 sequences, under 50% of them seen once. Source material: peripheral blood. The receptor set was obtained from an adult man with Graves' ophthalmopathy.

This clonotype was found many times. This chain connects TRBV2 to TRBJ1-1; D is unclear. The germline V and J ends were trimmed by 7 bases and 0 bases, with 9 bases remaining between them. This CDR3 contains 13 residues. Germline V gives CDR1 SNHLY, CDR2 FYNNEI. The CDR3 reads CASKAYMNTEAFF. CDR3 DNA sequence: TGTGCCAGCAAGGCGTACATGAACACTGAAGCTTTCTTT.

This clonotype was observed a few times. This chain links TRBV5-1 with TRBJ1-1; no reliable D call. In germline, CDR1 is SGHRS, CDR2 YFSETQ. V lost 2 bases, J lost 4 bases, and 6 bases lay in between. The CDR3 is 12 amino acids. The CDR3 spells CASSFDFTEAFF. Here the CDR3 DNA reads TGCGCCAGCAGCTTTGACTTCACTGAAGCTTTCTTT.

The CDR3 bases are TGTGCCAGCAGCGACGATAGCGGCACAGATACGCAGTATTTT. Its protein is CASSDDSGTDTQYF. This chain joins TRBV7-8 and TRBJ2-3, with a weak D call TRBD2 (5 bases). V dropped 5 bases and J dropped 1 base, with 10 bases sitting between them. The germline V gene encodes CDR1 SGHVS and CDR2 FQNEAQ. The CDR3 sequence is 14 residues long. Based on the CDR3 plus reference TRBV7-8 and TRBJ2-3, the full variable domain is GAGVSQSPRYKVAKRGQDVALRCDPISGHVSLFWYQQALGQGPEFLTYFQNEAQLDKSGLPSDRFFAERPEGSVSTLKIQRTQQEDSAVYLCASSDDSGTDTQYFGPGTRLTVL.

The J gene is TRBJ2-2, the V gene TRBV20-1; D ambiguous. Germline V CDR1 and CDR2: DFQATT, SNEGSKA (reference sequence). V lost 3 bases and J lost 4, with 12 bases in between. CDR3 length: 14 amino acids. CDR3 residues: CSASGMAGTGELFF. As DNA, the CDR3 is TGCAGTGCTAGCGGTATGGCTGGCACCGGGGAGCTGTTTTTT.

This clonotype was detected ten times or more. J is TRBJ1-2 and V is TRBV20-1; TRBD1 agrees at 9 bases. V lost 1 base and J lost 5; bases outside the gene matches: 5. The germline V gene has CDR1 DFQATT and CDR2 SNEGSKA (reference sequence). There are 14 residues in the CDR3. DNA for the CDR3: TGCAGTGCTAGAGCCGACAGGGGGTATTATGGCTACACCTTC. Translating it yields CSARADRGYYGYTF.

This clonotype has at least ten counts. The chain uses TRBV12-3 or TRBV12-4 and TRBJ1-4; maybe TRBD1 (6 bases). This CDR3 contains 16 residues. Trimming took 3 bases from V and 8 from J, leaving 19 bases between them. Here the CDR3 reads CASSFDRGYVVEKLFF. CDR3 bases: TGTGCCAGCAGTTTTGATAGGGGGTACGTTGTCGAAAAACTGTTTTTT.

In regard to this clonotype: Given a much more abundant clone one base away, this may be a read error. The gene calls are TRBV5-5 and TRBJ1-5; D gene uncertain. The V gene's germline CDR1 is SGHKS and CDR2 YYEKEE (reference sequence). The CDR3 totals 15 residues. The CDR3 sequence: CASSLEGVSNRPQHF. The CDR3 DNA reads as TGTGCCAGCAGCTTGGAGGGAGTTAGCAATCGGCCCCAGCATTTT.

This clonotype has a single count. This chain links TRBV12-3 or TRBV12-4 with TRBJ2-7, with 8 bases fitting TRBD1. This CDR3 is 12 amino acids long. After removal of 6 bases from V and 7 bases from J, the junction contained 5 bases not matched to a gene. As DNA, the CDR3 is TGTGCCAGCAGCATGAACAGGGGGGAGCAGTACTTC. This translates into CASSMNRGEQYF.

Turning to this clonotype: A clone one base away is much larger, so this may be a read error. The chain couples TRBV19 to TRBJ1-1; 7 nucleotides agree with TRBD1. This CDR3 has 14 amino acids. The J segment lost 1 base and the V segment lost 6 bases, leaving 5 bases of the junction unmatched. Per the germline V gene, CDR1 is LNHDA and CDR2 is SQIVND (reference sequence). The CDR3, as DNA: TGTGCCAGTAGGACAACAGGGGCGAACACTGAAGCTTTCTTT. Amino acid sequence: CASRTTGANTEAFF.